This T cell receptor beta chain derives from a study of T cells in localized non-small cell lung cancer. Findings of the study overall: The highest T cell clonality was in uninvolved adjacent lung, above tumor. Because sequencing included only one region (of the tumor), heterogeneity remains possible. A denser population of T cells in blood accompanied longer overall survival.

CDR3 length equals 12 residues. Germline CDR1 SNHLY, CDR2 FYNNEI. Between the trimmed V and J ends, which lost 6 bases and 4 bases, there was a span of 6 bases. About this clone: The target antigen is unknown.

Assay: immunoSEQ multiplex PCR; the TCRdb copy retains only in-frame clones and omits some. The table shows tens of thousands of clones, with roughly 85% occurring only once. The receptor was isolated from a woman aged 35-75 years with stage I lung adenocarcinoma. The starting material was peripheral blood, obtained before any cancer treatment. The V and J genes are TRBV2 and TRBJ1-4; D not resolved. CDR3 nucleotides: TGTGCCAGCAGGAGGGTTAATGAAAAACTGTTTTTT. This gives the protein CASRRVNEKLFF.